Following are 3 T cell receptor beta chains from one sample sequenced in a study of blood T cell repertoires in COVID-19. Repertoires were generated with immunoSEQ multiplex PCR, while TCRdb's copy carries only in-frame clones and drops some. Of some 190,000 clones in the sample, 80% to 90% are singletons; the top ten hold approximately 2.3%. Specimen: PBMCs or T cells enriched from blood (not recorded which). These receptors came from a woman between 35 and 50 years old with acute COVID-19.

The gene calls are TRBV18 and TRBJ2-7, with TRBD2 identical over 13 bases. The CDR3 is 15 amino acids. V lost 5 bases and J lost 2; bases outside the gene matches: 3. CDR1 is KGHSH and CDR2 is LQKENI in the germline V gene. CDR3 sequence: CASSTGLAGTYEQYF. The CDR3 nucleotides read TGTGCCAGCTCAACGGGACTAGCGGGGACCTACGAGCAGTACTTC.

This clone came up once. J is TRBJ1-4 and V is TRBV18; 7 bases align to TRBD1. The CDR3 runs to 15 residues. V shed 3 bases, J shed 8 bases, and the junction held 9 bases outside the gene matches. Germline CDR1 KGHSH, CDR2 LQKENI. In nucleotides, the CDR3 is TGTGCCAGCTCACCCGAGGGGGCGAAATGGGAAAAACTGTTTTTT. Translation: CASSPEGAKWEKLFF.

The chain joins TRBV11-2 to TRBJ2-3, with D possibly being TRBD1 (5 bases). Germline values: CDR1 SGHAT, CDR2 FQNNGV. V lost 2 bases and J 9 bases, leaving 15 bases between the germline ends. The CDR3 is 14 amino acids. CDR3 amino acids: CASSLPGISATQYF. CDR3 sequence (DNA): TGTGCCAGCAGCTTACCAGGGATATCAGCCACGCAGTATTTT.